This T cell receptor beta chain originates from a study of cytomegalovirus exposure and HLA in healthy donors. Points from the study as a whole: Earlier analysis looked at TCR beta V segments, and most were productive about 90% or about 30% of the time.

This clone was picked up a small number of times. The target antigen is unknown. PCR was performed using 60 Vbeta and 13 Jbeta primers. The protocol was immunoSEQ multiplex PCR, while the TCRdb copy is restricted to in-frame clones and leaves out a portion. The sample has around 130,000 clones, about 85% seen once. Trimming stripped 3 bases from V and 5 bases from J, with 10 bases between. The CDR3 totals 13 residues. Germline CDR1 is WNHNN and CDR2 is SYGVQD (reference sequence). The sample comprised PBMCs. V and J are TRBV10-1 and TRBJ2-5; maybe TRBD1 (5 bases). The sequence was obtained from a woman in her thirties in good health and CMV-seropositive. CDR3 sequence: CASSDRAGETQYF. CDR3 DNA: TGCGCCAGCAGTGACAGGGCCGGCGAGACCCAGTACTTC.